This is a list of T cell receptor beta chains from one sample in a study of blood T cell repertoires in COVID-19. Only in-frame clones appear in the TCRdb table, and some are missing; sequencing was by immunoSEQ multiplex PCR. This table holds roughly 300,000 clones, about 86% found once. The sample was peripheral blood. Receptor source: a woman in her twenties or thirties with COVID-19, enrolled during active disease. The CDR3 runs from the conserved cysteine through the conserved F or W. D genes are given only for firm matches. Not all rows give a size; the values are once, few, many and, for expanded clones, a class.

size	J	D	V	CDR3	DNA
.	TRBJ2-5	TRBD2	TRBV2	CASSEGTSGPRTQYF	TGTGCCAGCAGTGAAGGGACTAGCGGGCCCCGAACCCAGTACTTC
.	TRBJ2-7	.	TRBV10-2	CASSESGGTYEQYF	TGCGCCAGCAGTGAGTCGGGGGGAACCTACGAGCAGTACTTC
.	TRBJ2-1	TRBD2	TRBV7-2	CASSFGGAYNEQFF	TGTGCCAGCAGCTTCGGGGGGGCCTACAATGAGCAGTTCTTC
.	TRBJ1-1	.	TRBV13	CASSLGTGSTEAFF	TGTGCCAGCAGCTTAGGTACAGGGAGCACTGAAGCTTTCTTT
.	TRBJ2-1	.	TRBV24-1	CATSSLAIDEQFF	TGTGCCACCAGTAGCCTAGCGATTGATGAGCAGTTCTTC
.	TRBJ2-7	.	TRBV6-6	CASSYEPAGYEQYF	TGTGCCAGCAGTTACGAACCGGCCGGGTACGAGCAGTACTTC
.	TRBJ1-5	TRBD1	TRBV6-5	CASRGQGRDQPQHF	TGTGCCAGCAGAGGACAGGGCCGGGATCAGCCCCAGCATTTT
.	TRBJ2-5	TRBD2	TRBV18	CASSPITTSGGYQETQYF	TGTGCCAGCTCACCAATAACAACTAGCGGGGGCTACCAAGAGACCCAGTACTTC
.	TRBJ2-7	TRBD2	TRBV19	CASSPSGGAYEQYF	TGTGCCAGTAGTCCTAGCGGGGGGGCCTACGAGCAGTACTTC
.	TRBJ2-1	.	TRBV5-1	CASSLDRSNEQFF	TGCGCCAGCAGCCTCGACAGGTCCAATGAGCAGTTCTTC
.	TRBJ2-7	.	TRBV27	CASSFLGQNEQYF	TGTGCCAGCAGTTTCCTCGGACAGAACGAGCAGTACTTC
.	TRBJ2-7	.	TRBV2	CASSTDSLNYEQYF	TGTGCCAGCAGCACCGACAGCCTAAACTACGAGCAGTACTTC
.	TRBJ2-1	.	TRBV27	CASSSRGAFLENEQFF	TGTGCCAGCAGTTCCCGGGGTGCCTTTTTAGAGAATGAGCAGTTCTTC
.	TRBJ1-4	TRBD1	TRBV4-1	CASSPDRGNEKLFF	TGCGCCAGCAGCCCCGACAGGGGTAATGAAAAACTGTTTTTT
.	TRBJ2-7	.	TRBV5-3	CARSHHPSSYEQYF	TGTGCCAGAAGCCACCACCCGAGCTCCTACGAGCAGTACTTC
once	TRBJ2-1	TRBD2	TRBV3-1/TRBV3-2	CASSQGPTSGIYNEQFF	TGTGCCAGCAGCCAAGGGCCGACTAGCGGGATCTACAATGAGCAGTTCTTC
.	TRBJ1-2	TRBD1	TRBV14	CASSQDKGARNYGYTF	TGTGCCAGCAGCCAAGATAAGGGGGCCCGGAACTATGGCTACACCTTC
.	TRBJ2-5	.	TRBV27	CASSFSSLGGEETQYF	TGTGCCAGCAGTTTTTCTTCTTTGGGGGGTGAAGAGACCCAGTACTTC
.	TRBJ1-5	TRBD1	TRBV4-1	CASSQEGQGDQPQHF	TGCGCCAGCAGCCAAGAAGGACAGGGGGATCAGCCCCAGCATTTT
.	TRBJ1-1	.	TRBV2	CASSFPGRGEAFF	TGTGCCAGCAGCTTTCCGGGACGGGGGGAAGCTTTCTTT
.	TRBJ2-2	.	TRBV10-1	CASRQGPNTGELFF	TGCGCCAGCAGACAGGGACCGAACACCGGGGAGCTGTTTTTT
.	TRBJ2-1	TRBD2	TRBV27	CASSESGGSNEQFF	TGTGCCAGCAGTGAGAGCGGGGGGTCCAATGAGCAGTTCTTC
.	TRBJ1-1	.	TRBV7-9	CASSLEVGGSTEAFF	TGTGCCAGCAGCTTAGAAGTCGGGGGGAGCACTGAAGCTTTCTTT
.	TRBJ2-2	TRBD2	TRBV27	CASKRLASDVGELFF	TGTGCCAGCAAAAGACTAGCATCTGACGTCGGGGAGCTGTTTTTT
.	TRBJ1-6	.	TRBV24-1	CATSEPGQKSNSPLHF	TGTGCCACCAGTGAGCCCGGACAGAAGAGTAATTCACCCCTCCACTTT
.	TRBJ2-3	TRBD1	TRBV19	CASSIVWTGLSTDTQYF	TGTGCCAGTAGTATAGTATGGACAGGCCTCAGCACAGATACGCAGTATTTT
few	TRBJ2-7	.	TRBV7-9	CASSQGYGRSEQYF	TGTGCCAGCAGCCAGGGGTACGGGAGGAGCGAGCAGTACTTC
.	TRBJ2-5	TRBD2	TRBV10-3	CAISPSGGVDFGTQYF	TGTGCCATCAGTCCTAGCGGGGGGGTGGATTTTGGGACCCAGTACTTC
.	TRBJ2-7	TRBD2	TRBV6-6	CASSPLPGGGHYEQYF	TGTGCCAGCAGCCCCCTCCCGGGGGGAGGGCACTACGAGCAGTACTTC
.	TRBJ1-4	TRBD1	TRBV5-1	CASSFSGTGLTMGHNEKLFF	TGCGCCAGCAGCTTCTCCGGGACAGGGTTGACTATGGGTCATAATGAAAAACTGTTTTTT
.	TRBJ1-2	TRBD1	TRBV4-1	CASSQQGAVANYGYTF	TGCGCCAGCAGCCAACAGGGGGCGGTCGCCAACTATGGCTACACCTTC
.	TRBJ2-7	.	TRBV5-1	CASSLGGGDEQYF	TGCGCCAGCAGCTTGGGGGGAGGTGACGAGCAGTACTTC
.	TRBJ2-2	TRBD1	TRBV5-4	CASRRAGQGLSGELFF	TGTGCCAGCAGGCGAGCGGGACAGGGTTTGTCCGGGGAGCTGTTTTTT
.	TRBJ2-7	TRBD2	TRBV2	CASLTSGGPRSYEQYF	TGTGCCAGCCTGACTAGCGGGGGCCCCAGGTCCTACGAGCAGTACTTC
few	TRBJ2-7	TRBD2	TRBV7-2	CASSPGLAFYEQYF	TGTGCCAGCAGCCCGGGACTAGCGTTCTACGAGCAGTACTTC
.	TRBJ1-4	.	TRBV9	CASSPRRSQGEKLFF	TGTGCCAGCAGCCCCCGACGGAGTCAGGGTGAAAAACTGTTTTTT
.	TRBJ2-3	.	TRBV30	CAWSADTSTDTQYF	TGTGCCTGGAGTGCGGACACCAGCACAGATACGCAGTATTTT
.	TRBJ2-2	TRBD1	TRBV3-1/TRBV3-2	CASSQDFRTGGFLTNTGELFF	TGTGCCAGCAGCCAAGATTTCCGGACAGGGGGGTTCCTAACGAACACCGGGGAGCTGTTTTTT
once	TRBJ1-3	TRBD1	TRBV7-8	CASSYTTGEGNTIYF	TGTGCCAGCAGCTATACGACAGGGGAAGGAAACACCATATATTTT
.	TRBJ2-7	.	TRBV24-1	CATSDLVQGSYEQYF	TGTGCCACCAGTGATTTGGTGCAGGGCTCCTACGAGCAGTACTTC
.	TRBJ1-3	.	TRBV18	CASSPEDRSFSGNTIYF	TGTGCCAGCTCACCCGAGGACAGATCTTTCTCTGGAAACACCATATATTTT
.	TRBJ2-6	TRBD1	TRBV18	CASSPLRQGAGSGANVLTF	TGTGCCAGCTCACCACTAAGACAGGGGGCTGGGTCTGGGGCCAACGTCCTGACTTTC
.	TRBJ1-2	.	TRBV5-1	CASSLESPNYGYTF	TGCGCCAGCAGCTTGGAATCTCCCAACTATGGCTACACCTTC
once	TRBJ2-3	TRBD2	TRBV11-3	CASTRRTSGSSDTDTQYF	TGTGCCAGCACACGTAGGACTAGCGGGTCCTCCGACACAGATACGCAGTATTTT
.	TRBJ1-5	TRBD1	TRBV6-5	CASRRTGRQPQHF	TGTGCCAGCCGGAGGACAGGGCGTCAGCCCCAGCATTTT
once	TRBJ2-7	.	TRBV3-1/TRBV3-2	CASSTYGYEQYF	TGTGCCAGCAGCACGTACGGCTACGAGCAGTACTTC